This T cell receptor (beta chain) derives from a study of post-analysis software for immune sequencing data. Whole-study context: The patients showed relapsing-remitting, secondary progressive and progressive-relapsing multiple sclerosis courses.

The library was made from cDNA and included unique molecular identifiers. The authors obtained roughly 550,000 cDNA molecules from approximately 1 to 10 million T cells. TCRdb re-called the PCR reads with MiXCR, one entry per CDR3 protein. The sample lists roughly 430,000 distinct CDR3 sequences; 30% to 45% were seen once. As concerns this clonotype: Antigen unknown.

This CDR3 contains 17 residues. Germline trimming cut 5 bases from V and 4 bases from J; bases unmatched to any gene: 15. Germline CDR1 is MDHEN and CDR2 is SYDVKM. Overall study findings and caveats: Patients used several TRBV segments, including TRBV5-6, TRBV5-1 and TRBV20-1, more often than controls. Controls' normalized Chao1 diversity significantly exceeded that of multiple sclerosis patients. F measure clustering grouped samples strongly by preparation batch.

The rearrangement uses TRBV28 and TRBJ2-3; 7 bases are shared with TRBD2. This TCR derives from a girl under 10 years old with multiple sclerosis. The sequencing sample was made of blood. The CDR3 here is CASSISVAGVDADTQYF. The CDR3 DNA reads as TGTGCCAGCAGTATCAGCGTGGCGGGAGTGGATGCAGATACGCAGTATTTT.